This TCR beta chain was retrieved from a study of blood T cell repertoires in COVID-19. Across the study: PBMCs, B-cell-depleted T cells, or T cells provided the cDNA or gDNA that made up the material.

Here immunoSEQ multiplex PCR was the method, and the copy in TCRdb shows in-frame clones only, minus some. The sample records 280,000 or so clones, 70% to 90% being singletons. CDR1 is LNHNV, CDR2 YYDKDF, per germline (reference sequence). V lost 0 bases, J lost 2 bases, and 7 bases lay in between. This CDR3 spans 14 amino acids. The V gene is TRBV15, the J gene TRBJ2-5, with no clear D. Material for sequencing was PBMCs or T cells enriched from blood (not recorded which). The receptor was isolated from a man aged 30 to 39 who had recovered from COVID-19. The CDR3 DNA reads as TGTGCCACCAGCAGAGACTATTTTCAAGAGACCCAGTACTTC. Its translation is CATSRDYFQETQYF.